This section outlines one T cell receptor beta chain sequence together with its context. The sample originates from a study of PD-1 blockade in classical Hodgkin lymphoma. Generated by immunoSEQ multiplex PCR, the TCRdb table keeps only in-frame clones and is missing some. The sample carries 100,000 or so clones, approximately 89% recorded once. The time point here: cycle 4 day 1 (C4D1), after 6 weeks of nivolumab. Every single patient, without exception, relapsed after autologous stem cell transplantation, and brentuximab vedotin exposure varied. The sample in question was peripheral blood mononuclear cells (PBMCs), obtained before the fourth cycle of nivolumab. This receptor was taken from a human donor with classical Hodgkin lymphoma.

The CDR3, as DNA: TGTGCCAGCAGCTCCCCGAGCACAGATACGCAGTATTTT. This gives the protein CASSSPSTDTQYF. The J gene is TRBJ2-3, the V gene TRBV7-2; D not certain. This CDR3 comprises 13 residues. The V gene lost 4 bases and the J gene lost 0 bases, with 5 bases spanning the gap. Germline CDR1 reads SGHTA; CDR2 reads FQGNSA.